This is a list of T cell receptor beta chains from one sample in a study of T cell repertoires in cytomegalovirus infection. TCRdb ran MiXCR on the reads and lists one entry per CDR3 protein. This sample carries 270,000 or so distinct CDR3 sequences, about 17% of them seen once, and the ten largest clones take more than 45%. Sequencing input: CD8+ T cells from PBMCs. The receptor set was obtained from a human donor in good health (CMV status not recorded). Some clones in this sample may be carry-over from other donors' samples. The CDR3 runs from the conserved cysteine through the conserved F or W. The D gene is left open where the match is weak. Only part of the rows carry a size: once, few, many, or a class if the clone is expanded.

CDR3 length,J gene,D gene,clone size,V gene,CDR3 DNA,CDR3 protein
12,TRBJ2-1,.,.,TRBV15,TGTGCCACCAGCAGAGAAAGCAATGAGCAGTTCTTC,CATSRESNEQFF
14,TRBJ2-7,.,few,TRBV28,TGTGCCAGCAGTTTAGCCATGATTGGGAACGAGCAGTACTTC,CASSLAMIGNEQYF
14,TRBJ2-7,TRBD1,.,TRBV28,TGTGCCAGCAGCCATGGACAGGGGGCGCAGGAACAGTACTTC,CASSHGQGAQEQYF
16,TRBJ1-2,TRBD1,few,TRBV7-8,TGTGCCAGCAGCTTCGGGACAGGGGGCAGCAACTATGGCTACACCTTC,CASSFGTGGSNYGYTF
15,TRBJ2-5,.,many,TRBV7-9,TGTGCCAGCAGCTTAGACCTGACAGGCCGTTGGACCCAGTACTTC,CASSLDLTGRWTQYF
16,TRBJ2-7,.,.,TRBV4-2,TGTGCCAGCAGCCCCGGGGACCCAACATCGACCTACGAGCAGTACTTC,CASSPGDPTSTYEQYF
15,TRBJ1-5,TRBD1,many,TRBV7-8,TGTGCCAGCAGCTTAGGGACAGGATTAAATCAGCCCCAGCATTTT,CASSLGTGLNQPQHF
17,TRBJ2-7,.,few,TRBV6-2/TRBV6-3,TGTGCCAGCAGAGGAACCCCGGCCCCCTCATACGCGGTCGAGCAGTACTTC,CASRGTPAPSYAVEQYF
15,TRBJ2-1,.,few,TRBV11-2,TGTGCCAGCAGCTTACTGCGGGGTGGAGTATATGAGCAGTTCTTC,CASSLLRGGVYEQFF
17,TRBJ2-5,.,.,TRBV7-9,TGTGCCAGCAGCTTAGGGGATGGATCCCCCAGTCTGGGGACCCAGTACTTC,CASSLGDGSPSLGTQYF
15,TRBJ2-7,.,many,TRBV19,TGTGCCAGTAGTATAAGTCTGCAGGGGAACTACGAGCAGTACTTC,CASSISLQGNYEQYF
16,TRBJ2-2,TRBD1,.,TRBV4-1,TGCGCCAGCAGCCAAGATGACAGGGCCTATATCGAGGAGCTGTTTTTT,CASSQDDRAYIEELFF
19,TRBJ2-3,TRBD1,.,TRBV11-1,TGTGCCAGCGCACCGGAGACAGGGATTGGTGTCCGCTTGGCAGATACGCAGTATTTT,CASAPETGIGVRLADTQYF
19,TRBJ1-6,.,few,TRBV10-3,TGTGCCATCAGTGAGTCGGATCTATCCGCGAGCTCCTATAATTCACCCCTCCACTTT,CAISESDLSASSYNSPLHF
13,TRBJ1-5,TRBD1,.,TRBV2,TGTGCCAGTCTGACAGGGCCCAATCAGCCCCAGCATTTT,CASLTGPNQPQHF
12,TRBJ1-1,.,.,TRBV3-1,TGTGCCAGCAGCCAAGGGGGACAAGAAGCTTTCTTT,CASSQGGQEAFF
17,TRBJ1-2,TRBD1,many,TRBV7-9,TGTGCCAGCAGCTTAGAAGGGCCGGGACAGGGAGACTATGGCTACACCTTC,CASSLEGPGQGDYGYTF
12,TRBJ2-7,.,many,TRBV5-4,TGTGCCAGCAGCTTAGGGATGGGCGAGCAGTACTTC,CASSLGMGEQYF
12,TRBJ2-2,.,once,TRBV6-4,TGTGCCAGCAGTGACCCTTTTGGGGAGCTGTTTTTT,CASSDPFGELFF
16,TRBJ1-1,TRBD1,.,TRBV5-1,TGCGCCAGCAGCTTGGGAGGACAGGGGGCCTGGACTGAAGCTTTCTTT,CASSLGGQGAWTEAFF
16,TRBJ1-1,TRBD1,.,TRBV5-6,TGTGCCAGCAGCTCTACCGGGACAGGGCCGAACACTGAAGCTTTCTTT,CASSSTGTGPNTEAFF
20,TRBJ2-1,TRBD2,few,TRBV20-1,TGCAGTGCTAGGACGGGAGGACTAGCGGCAGACCCCCACTTCTACAATGAGCAGTTCTTC,CSARTGGLAADPHFYNEQFF
16,TRBJ1-2,TRBD1,.,TRBV15,TGTGCCACCAGCAGAGATGGAAGTTCAGGGGGCCGTGGCTACACCTTC,CATSRDGSSGGRGYTF
12,TRBJ1-2,.,many,TRBV7-9,TGTGCCAGCCGGGGAGGGGCCTATGGCTACACCTTC,CASRGGAYGYTF
17,TRBJ2-3,.,many,TRBV7-8,TGTGCCAGCAGCGGGAGGGCTGGGGGCGCGTTGGCAGATACGCAGTATTTT,CASSGRAGGALADTQYF
13,TRBJ2-7,.,.,TRBV29-1,TGCAGCGTTTCAGGGATCGGCGTCTACGAGCAGTACTTC,CSVSGIGVYEQYF
16,TRBJ1-2,TRBD1,many,TRBV11-2,TGTGCCAGCAGCGAAAGCCAATGGACAGGGAACTATGGCTACACCTTC,CASSESQWTGNYGYTF
12,TRBJ2-3,.,.,TRBV6-2/TRBV6-3,TGTGCCAGCACCCCCGGTGGAGATACGCAGTATTTT,CASTPGGDTQYF
14,TRBJ1-2,TRBD1,many,TRBV7-2,TGTGCCAGCAGCCTGACAGGGGTCGACTATGGCTACACCTTC,CASSLTGVDYGYTF
13,TRBJ2-7,.,.,TRBV27,TGTGCCAGCAGTCAATCCCGTATAAACGAGCAGTACTTC,CASSQSRINEQYF
14,TRBJ1-5,TRBD1,medium-sized,TRBV7-2,TGTGCCAGCAGCTGGGACAGCTTCAATCAGCCCCAGCATTTT,CASSWDSFNQPQHF
18,TRBJ2-7,TRBD2,many,TRBV7-2,TGTGCCAGCAGCTTAGTACTAGCGGGGGACATTAGCTCCTACGAGCAGTACTTC,CASSLVLAGDISSYEQYF
14,TRBJ2-1,.,many,TRBV7-2,TGTGCCAGCAGCCCACAGGGGGGGATGAATGAGCAGTTCTTC,CASSPQGGMNEQFF
13,TRBJ1-1,.,.,TRBV6-2/TRBV6-3,TGTGCCAGCAGTTACCTCGTGGGCACTGAAGCTTTCTTT,CASSYLVGTEAFF
12,TRBJ1-3,.,.,TRBV12-3/TRBV12-4,TGTGCCAGCAGTTTAACGAGAAACACCATATATTTT,CASSLTRNTIYF
17,TRBJ1-5,.,few,TRBV14,TGTGCCAGCAGCCAAGATCGGACACCCGGGAGGAGTCAGCCCCAGCATTTT,CASSQDRTPGRSQPQHF
16,TRBJ2-1,TRBD2,.,TRBV28,TGTGCCAGCAGTTTACGGGGGGGTGACCGAAGCAATGAGCAGTTCTTC,CASSLRGGDRSNEQFF
15,TRBJ2-2,.,many,TRBV7-9,TGTGCCAGCAGTTCTACCAGACAGAGCACCGGGGAGCTGTTTTTT,CASSSTRQSTGELFF
14,TRBJ1-1,.,.,TRBV28,TGTGCCAGCAGCCTCACCAACAAGAACACTGAAGCTTTCTTT,CASSLTNKNTEAFF
14,TRBJ1-1,.,once,TRBV5-1,TGCGCCAGCAGCTTGGACAACGTGAACACTGAAGCTTTCTTT,CASSLDNVNTEAFF
15,TRBJ2-7,.,few,TRBV19,TGTGCCAGTAGTATTTCCGACAGCAGCTCCTACGAGCAGTACTTC,CASSISDSSSYEQYF
13,TRBJ1-2,.,.,TRBV29-1,TGCAGCGTTGAAGATGGGGACCACTATGGCTACACCTTC,CSVEDGDHYGYTF
18,TRBJ1-5,.,many,TRBV19,TGTGCCAGTAGTGCCCGGGACATAGAAAGCTCTAGCTATCAGCCCCAGCATTTT,CASSARDIESSSYQPQHF
14,TRBJ2-7,.,few,TRBV7-9,TGTGCCAGCAGTACCCCAGGACGGACCTACGAGCAGTACTTC,CASSTPGRTYEQYF
17,TRBJ1-5,.,few,TRBV6-6,TGTGCCAGCAGTGATGAGTCACTCCCGTTCTTAAATCAGCCCCAGCATTTT,CASSDESLPFLNQPQHF
17,TRBJ1-4,.,few,TRBV6-6,TGTGCCAGCAGTTACTCGCCCAGGGGAGGAACTAATGAAAAACTGTTTTTT,CASSYSPRGGTNEKLFF
16,TRBJ2-7,TRBD1,few,TRBV18,TGTGCCAGCTCACCCACCTCAGGGGGCAGAGGAAACGAGCAGTACTTC,CASSPTSGGRGNEQYF
18,TRBJ2-7,TRBD1,.,TRBV4-2,TGTGCCAGCAGCCAAGATAGAGGGGACAGACATCACCCCTACGAGCAGTACTTC,CASSQDRGDRHHPYEQYF
12,TRBJ2-1,TRBD1,few,TRBV7-9,TGTGCCAGCAGCCCCGACAGGGAAGAGCAGTTCTTC,CASSPDREEQFF
11,TRBJ1-1,.,once,TRBV29-1,TGCAGCGCAGGAATAGACACTGAAGCTTTCTTT,CSAGIDTEAFF
17,TRBJ2-3,.,few,TRBV5-6,TGTGCCAGCAGCGGAAGACCGGGACAAGCTAGCACAGATACGCAGTATTTT,CASSGRPGQASTDTQYF
12,TRBJ1-1,TRBD1,many,TRBV29-1,TGCAGCGAAAGACAGGGGACGGCTGAAGCTTTCTTT,CSERQGTAEAFF
14,TRBJ1-2,.,.,TRBV28,TGTGCCAGCAGTTTATCTCAGGGCAGGCCGGGCTACACCTTC,CASSLSQGRPGYTF
17,TRBJ2-1,TRBD2,many,TRBV27,TGTGCCAGCAGTCCCGCCCCGACTAGCGGGGGGGCAAATGAGCAGTTCTTC,CASSPAPTSGGANEQFF
14,TRBJ2-3,.,many,TRBV7-9,TGTGCCGAAAGAATTAGCGGTTCCACAGATACGCAGTATTTT,CAERISGSTDTQYF
15,TRBJ2-7,.,few,TRBV5-1,TGCGCCAGCAGCTTGGAGCCTTCCAGCTCCTACGAGCAGTACTTC,CASSLEPSSSYEQYF
15,TRBJ1-3,.,.,TRBV14,TGTGCCAGCAGCTCCCCCGGACTAGGAGGAAACACCATATATTTT,CASSSPGLGGNTIYF